This TCR beta chain was profiled in a study of T cell responses to AZD1222 COVID-19 vaccine (TCRdb year 2021). Turning to the overall study: A total of approximately 230 trial participants underwent TCR sequencing, of whom approximately 210 received two doses of AZD1222 and about 26 received two doses of the MenACWY control vaccine. Trial participants were enrolled by age into 18-55, 56-69 and 70-plus year subgroups, with roughly 150, 30 and 60 TCR-sequenced participants respectively. Study-level results and caveats: Because no day 14 peak-response samples were available, the repertoires could be characterized only after the peak T cell response. CD4 TCRs associated with the vaccine covered the entire spike protein, and the dominant responses were in regions 160-218 and 743-854. Participants were mostly white British and included more females than males, and it was suggested by the authors that clonal diversity may have been underestimated. Conclusions about previously exposed vaccinees are limited because only a handful of AZD1222 recipients were SARS-CoV-2 seropositive at baseline. In the small 56-69-year group, the increase in depth fell short of significance, most likely because of low power. After two AZD1222 doses, spike-specific TCR breadth and depth were significantly higher than at day 0 and than in MenACWY recipients. Nearly half of unique spike-specific TCRs reportedly recognized epitopes outside regions mutated in the B.1.351 and B.1.1.7 variants.

The CDR3 regions of human TCRbeta chains were analyzed by immunosequencing. The paper's processing steps were these. Repertoire TCRs were checked for matches against a reference library of SARS-CoV-2-specific TCRs that had been generated using the MIRA antigen-specificity platform. Breadth was defined as the fraction of unique TCRs that were SARS-CoV-2-associated, and depth was defined as the fraction of total T cells that were SARS-CoV-2-associated. Using the MIRA data, each spike-specific TCR was mapped to the spike region that the TCR reacts to and placed in a CD4 or CD8 class. Log10-transformed breadth and depth values were compared by one-way ANOVA with Sidak's multiple comparisons tests. As stored in TCRdb, this immuneACCESS dataset retains in-frame rearrangements with V and J assigned. A fraction of the clones does not appear; measured against another copy, unresolved V genes explain less than half of the discrepancy, and the remainder lacks a known reason. V and J calls and clone size are those listed in that table; D and trimming were worked out from the DNA. In all, the sample holds about 98,000 clones, and approximately 86% of those were seen once. The ten top clones hold 10% of the sample.

The CDR3 runs 15 amino acids, cysteine and phenylalanine included. Only CDR3 DNA is held: 45 bases, read in frame from base 1. V ends up 4 bases short and J 3 bases short, with an unmatched junction base count of 6. CDR1 and CDR2, per the germline V gene, are MNHEY and SVGEGT. With regard to this clone: Its specific antigen is unknown. Base qualities are not at hand, and no much larger clone is one base apart. Other DNA sequences in the sample encode the same CDR3.

Sample time point, as interpreted from the label and publication: baseline before first vaccination. The sample's treatment or condition, from its label and the paper: meningococcal conjugate vaccine given as trial control. Samples from vaccinated people were obtained from the UK trials COV001 and COV002, which included a single-blind randomized controlled phase 2/3 trial of AZD1222 (ChAdOx1 nCoV-19) in healthy adults. For TCRbeta chain sequencing, PBMC samples from trial participants were taken at day 0 and at day 28 after the second dose. This receptor was identified in an adult in good health. The source was peripheral blood, collected on day 0 of MenACWY control vaccination. Recombination connected TRBV6-2 or TRBV6-3 to TRBJ2-7, and 10 junction bases match TRBD2. The DNA is TGTGCCAGCAGTTCTCGACTAGCGGGCCTCTACGAGCAGTACTTC. Its amino acids are CASSSRLAGLYEQYF.